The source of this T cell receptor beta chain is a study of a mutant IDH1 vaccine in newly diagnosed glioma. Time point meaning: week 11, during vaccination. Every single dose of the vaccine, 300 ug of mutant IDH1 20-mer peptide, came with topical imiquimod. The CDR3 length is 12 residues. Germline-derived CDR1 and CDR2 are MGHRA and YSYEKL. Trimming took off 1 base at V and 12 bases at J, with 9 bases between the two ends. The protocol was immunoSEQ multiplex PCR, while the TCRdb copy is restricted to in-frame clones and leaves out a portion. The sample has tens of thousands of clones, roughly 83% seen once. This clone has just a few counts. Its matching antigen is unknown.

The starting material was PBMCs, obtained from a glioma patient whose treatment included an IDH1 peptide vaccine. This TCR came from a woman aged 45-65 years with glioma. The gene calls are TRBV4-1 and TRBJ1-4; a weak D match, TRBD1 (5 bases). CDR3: CASSQGGVQLFF. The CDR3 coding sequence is TGCGCCAGCAGCCAAGGGGGGGTCCAACTGTTTTTT.